This entry is about one TCR beta chain. This clone's antigen is unknown. No base quality values were provided; no much bigger clone lies one nucleotide off. Through the immunoSEQ TRB Survey service, multiplex V and J primers were used to amplify rearranged CDR3 beta regions from genomic DNA. To keep sequencing depth the same across samples, survey-level depth of up to 500,000 reads per sample was applied. Libraries were purified, pooled and sequenced on Illumina technology. In the authors' own workflow: Productive clonality, sample overlap, pairwise scatters, CDR3 beta length, V/D/J gene usage and productiveness were assessed with immunoSEQ online tools. Calculated diversity was the number of unique rearrangements divided by total templates times 100; Shannon and Simpson indices were also computed. For principal component analysis, Z-score normalized data were analyzed with the R prcomp function and the ggbiplot package. Morisita's index was used to measure clonal overlap between blood and rectum within each subject. TCRdb's version of the immuneACCESS table is confined to in-frame rearrangements and falls short of the full clone set. An unresolved V gene accounts for under half of the shortfall where checked; the remainder is of unknown origin. V, J and clone size are those of that table, while D and trimming were read from the DNA. The sample table records tens of thousands of clones; over 70% of these occur just once. Together, the top ten hold over 8.5% of the sample.

The record originates from a study of pediatric ulcerative colitis (dated by TCRdb to between 2019 and 2020). Background on the whole study: Of the ulcerative colitis patients, about 7 had pancolitis and two had left-sided colitis, and histology in every patient was consistent with ulcerative colitis. From nine newly diagnosed, treatment-naive pediatric ulcerative colitis patients and a few non-IBD control children, paired blood and rectal samples were collected. The Pediatric Ulcerative Colitis Activity Index classified a couple of patients as having mild disease, several as having moderate disease and three as having acute severe colitis.

Overall results and qualifications from the work: Blood-derived T cells may have been included in the rectal pinch biopsies, particularly in patients with overt colitis. Only four individuals were included in the healthy control group, which was small. Features of the rectal repertoire distinguished controls, mild-moderate colitis patients and acute severe colitis patients, and in acute severe colitis, rectal diversity was reduced because of clonal expansions. Compared with controls, ulcerative colitis patients showed significantly higher autologous blood-rectal clonal overlap, a finding that suggests increased T cell trafficking to inflamed tissue. Because repertoires came from total lymphocyte DNA, patterns in rare subsets such as regulatory T cells may not be reflected. Two rectal CDR3 clonotypes were present in all ulcerative colitis patients and in none of the controls. For technical reasons, blood samples from a couple of patients gave substantially fewer templates, and these samples were excluded from the blood-rectal overlap analysis.

During colonoscopy, one to two pinch biopsies were obtained from the rectum for research. Ulcerative colitis patients had received no immunosuppressive medication before the diagnostic colonoscopy. Rectal biopsies were digested with proteinase K before DNA isolation. The Wizard kit (Promega) was used to extract genomic DNA from blood and intestinal samples. Sequencing was done on a sample of gut tissue. The receptor was derived from a boy aged 5-17 years with severe ulcerative colitis.

The nucleotides are TGTGCCAGCCTCTGGGGAACTGAAGCTTTCTTT. This sequence encodes CASLWGTEAFF. The chain links TRBV19 with TRBJ1-1; the D gene is not confidently resolved. The CDR3 sequence holds 11 residues, the cysteine and phenylalanine included. Only the CDR3 DNA stays, 33 bases, in frame from base 1. Via the germline V gene (reference sequence), CDR1 is LNHDA and CDR2 SQIVND. Between the V and J ends, shortened by 9 bases and 5 bases respectively, the junction contains 10 bases.